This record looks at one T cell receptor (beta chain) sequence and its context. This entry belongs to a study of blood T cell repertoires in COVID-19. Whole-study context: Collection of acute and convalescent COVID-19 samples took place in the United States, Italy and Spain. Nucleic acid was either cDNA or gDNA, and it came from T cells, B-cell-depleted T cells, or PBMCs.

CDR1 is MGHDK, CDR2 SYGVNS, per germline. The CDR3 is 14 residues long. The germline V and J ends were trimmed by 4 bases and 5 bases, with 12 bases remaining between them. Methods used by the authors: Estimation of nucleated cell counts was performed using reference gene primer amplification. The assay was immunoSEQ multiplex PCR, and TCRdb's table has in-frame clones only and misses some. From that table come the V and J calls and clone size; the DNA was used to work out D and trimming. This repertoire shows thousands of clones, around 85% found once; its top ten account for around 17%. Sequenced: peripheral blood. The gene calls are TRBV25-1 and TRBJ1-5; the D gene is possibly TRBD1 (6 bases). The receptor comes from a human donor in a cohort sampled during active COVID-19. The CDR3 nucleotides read TGTGCCAGCAGTGGACGCCAGGGGTATCAGCCCCAGCATTTT. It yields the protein CASSGRQGYQPQHF.